These 28 T cell receptor beta chains were sequenced from one sample in a study of shared clonotypes between healthy human individuals. Profiling relied on immunoSEQ multiplex PCR, and the TCRdb table lists in-frame clones only, not all of them. The table has 2 million to 2.5 million clones, under 97% seen once. Source material: naive CD4+ T cells sorted from blood. Indicated subset: CD45RA+ positively selected. The receptors were sampled from a man aged 18 to 29 in good health.

This sequence joins TRBV21-1 and TRBJ1-4; TRBD1, the table's D call, was not compared with the DNA. TRBV21-1 is a documented pseudogene. The CDR3 sequence is 18 residues long. CDR3 protein: CASSKNSFGTGGGEKLFF. For the CDR3, the DNA is TGTGCCAGCAGCAAAAATTCCTTCGGGACAGGGGGCGGTGAAAAACTGTTTTTT.

The rearrangement uses TRBV7-9 and TRBJ2-7; 10 nucleotides align to TRBD1. Germline loops: CDR1 SEHNR, CDR2 FQNEAQ (reference sequence). There are 15 residues in the CDR3. Unmatched junction bases numbered 9, after V lost 5 bases and J lost 5 bases. CDR3 in DNA: TGTGCCAGCAGCCTGGGACAGGGGAAATTCAACGAGCAGTACTTC. This translates into CASSLGQGKFNEQYF.

This chain connects TRBV30 to TRBJ2-2, with D tentatively TRBD2 (6 bases). Germline CDR1 and CDR2: GTSNPN and SVGIG (reference sequence). The germline V and J ends were trimmed by 1 base and 2 bases, with 8 bases remaining between them. This CDR3 is 14 amino acids long. CDR3 coding DNA: TGTGCCTGGAGTGCGGGACTTAACACCGGGGAGCTGTTTTTT. It specifies CAWSAGLNTGELFF.

The rearrangement uses TRBV2 and TRBJ2-4; TRBD1 aligns across 7 bases. Trimming took 0 bases from V and 0 from J; bases not matched to a gene: 11. The CDR3 spans 19 residues. Germline V lookup: CDR1 SNHLY, CDR2 FYNNEI. DNA of the CDR3: TGTGCCAGCAGTGAAGCGCGTCAGGGGGTACTGGCAGCCAAAAACATTCAGTACTTC. Amino acids: CASSEARQGVLAAKNIQYF.

The rearrangement joins TRBV29-1 to TRBJ2-7, with a tentative D call TRBD2 (6 bases). There are 14 residues in the CDR3. Germline CDR1 reads SQVTM; CDR2 reads ANQGSEA. V was trimmed by 0 bases and J by 3 bases, leaving 12 bases between them. The CDR3 DNA follows: TGCAGCGTTGAAGAACGGGGGAGTAACTACGAGCAGTACTTC. Protein: CSVEERGSNYEQYF.

The V gene is TRBV4-3, the J gene TRBJ2-1; D tentatively reads TRBD1 or TRBD2 (5 bases each). V was shortened by 0 bases and J by 7 bases, with 10 bases between the two germline ends. CDR1 and CDR2 from the germline V gene are LGHNA and YSLEER. CDR3 length equals 14 residues. The CDR3 reads CASSQDIWGNEQFF. For the CDR3, the DNA is TGCGCCAGCAGCCAAGATATTTGGGGGAATGAGCAGTTCTTC.

V usage is TRBV13 and J usage is TRBJ2-2, with D maybe TRBD1 (5 bases). V dropped 2 bases and J dropped 0 bases, with 10 bases sitting between them. Germline-derived CDR1 and CDR2 are PRHDT and FYEKMQ (reference sequence). The CDR3 is 16 residues long. In DNA, the CDR3 is TGTGCCAGCAGCTTAAGGTTGGGGCCGAACACCGGGGAGCTGTTTTTT. This encodes CASSLRLGPNTGELFF.

The CDR3 nucleotides read TGTGCCATCAGTGAGTCCATGAACGGGGCTAGGCCCCAGCATTTT. Amino acid sequence: CAISESMNGARPQHF. The V call is TRBV10-3, the J call TRBJ1-5; tentatively, D is TRBD1 (5 bases). V dropped 0 bases and J dropped 9 bases, with 15 bases sitting between them. This CDR3 is built from 15 residues. Germline lookup yields CDR1 ENHRY and CDR2 SYGVKD.

The genes are TRBV7-9 and TRBJ1-1; D is ambiguous. Germline CDR1 and CDR2: SEHNR and FQNEAQ (reference sequence). Trimming stripped 5 bases from V and 4 bases from J, with 11 bases between. The CDR3 totals 13 residues. The CDR3 DNA reads as TGTGCCAGCAGCCGGGCGGGAGCCACTGAAGCTTTCTTT. Its translation is CASSRAGATEAFF.

The genes are TRBV5-4 and TRBJ1-2; D perhaps matches TRBD1 (5 bases). The CDR3 contains 15 residues. CDR1 and CDR2 from the germline V gene are SGHNT and YYREEE (reference sequence). V was pared by 5 bases and J by 2 bases, with 16 bases between. The CDR3 spells CASRPSSGQNYGYTF. The CDR3 DNA reads TGTGCCAGCAGACCTTCGTCCGGACAAAACTATGGCTACACCTTC.

This clone occurred a few times. The V gene is TRBV13, the J gene TRBJ2-7, with 12 nucleotides matching TRBD2. The ends lost 5 bases at V and 6 bases at J; junction bases unmatched: 5. Germline CDR1 reads PRHDT; CDR2 reads FYEKMQ (reference sequence). The CDR3 contains 14 residues. CDR3 DNA sequence: TGTGCCAGCAGCCCCCGACTAGCGGGAGTCGAGCAGTACTTC. This sequence encodes CASSPRLAGVEQYF.

V and J are TRBV6-1 and TRBJ1-3, with a possible D match to TRBD1 (6 bases). Germline CDR1 reads MNHNS; CDR2 reads SASEGT. V lost 8 bases to trimming and J lost 8 bases, with 19 bases between them. There are 14 residues in the CDR3. The CDR3 sequence is CASGSGGLGYTIYF. The CDR3 nucleotides read TGTGCCAGCGGTTCGGGGGGGCTAGGGTACACCATATATTTT.

The chain recombines TRBV6-8 with TRBJ1-5; maybe TRBD1 (6 bases). This CDR3 is 14 amino acids long. Germline V gives CDR1 MNHGY, CDR2 SAAAGT. Deletions cut 6 bases from V and 3 bases from J, with 12 bases between. CDR3 loop: CASSPRTANQPQHF. The CDR3 DNA reads as TGTGCCAGCAGCCCCCGGACAGCCAATCAGCCCCAGCATTTT.

The rearrangement joins TRBV30 to TRBJ2-5; unclear D gene. The germline gives CDR1 GTSNPN, CDR2 SVGIG (reference sequence). The CDR3 totals 14 residues. Trimming stripped 0 bases from V and 3 bases from J, with 11 bases between. For the CDR3, the DNA is TGTGCCTGGAGTGTTAGTCCTATCGAAGAGACCCAGTACTTC. Protein product: CAWSVSPIEETQYF.

This clone has just one count. Other DNA sequences in this specimen translate into the identical CDR3. The genes are TRBV11-3 and TRBJ1-1; D perhaps matches TRBD1 (5 bases). CDR1 and CDR2 (germline): SGHNT, YENEEA. The V end was cut by 3 bases, the J end by 1 base, with 6 bases between. This CDR3 has 13 residues. CDR3 residues: CASSLGGNTEAFF. CDR3 nucleotide sequence: TGTGCCAGCAGCTTGGGGGGGAACACTGAAGCTTTCTTT.

The chain carries TRBV5-1 and TRBJ2-3; no firm D call. Germline V gives CDR1 SGHRS, CDR2 YFSETQ. Trimming pared 4 bases from V and 4 bases from J, leaving 13 bases between. The CDR3 contains 14 residues. Here the CDR3 DNA reads TGCGCCAGCAGCCATCGTAGTGGTGCAGATACGCAGTATTTT. It specifies CASSHRSGADTQYF.

CDR3 in DNA: TGTGCCAGCAACTTACCTGGGGGGGAGACCCAGTACTTC. It yields the protein CASNLPGGETQYF. The rearrangement uses TRBV6-5 and TRBJ2-5; D is possibly TRBD2 (6 bases). V dropped 7 bases and J dropped 5 bases, with 14 bases sitting between them. The CDR3 totals 13 residues. CDR1 is MNHEY and CDR2 is SVGAGI in the germline V gene.

The V call is TRBV20-1, the J call TRBJ2-5; D call uncertain. Germline V gene sequence: CDR1 DFQATT, CDR2 SNEGSKA (reference sequence). This CDR3 contains 11 residues. The ends were cut back, 8 bases at V and 4 bases at J, with 11 bases in the middle. CDR3 in amino acids: CSLKSGETQYF. The CDR3 bases are TGCAGTTTAAAGTCGGGAGAGACCCAGTACTTC.

This clone is a singleton in its sample. The chain employs TRBV5-4 and TRBJ2-1; 9 bases line up with TRBD2. Trimming took 7 bases from V and 9 from J; bases not matched to a gene: 17. The V gene's germline CDR1 is SGHNT and CDR2 YYREEE (reference sequence). There are 16 residues in the CDR3. The CDR3 is CASGPRIAGVGSEQFF. Written as DNA, the CDR3 is TGTGCCAGCGGACCTAGGATAGCGGGAGTCGGCAGTGAGCAGTTCTTC. The full variable domain, in which reference TRBV5-4 and TRBJ2-1 provide the parts outside the CDR3, is ETGVTQSPTHLIKTRGQQVTLRCSSQSGHNTVSWYQQALGQGPQFIFQYYREEENGRGNFPPRFSGLQFPNYSSELNVNALELDDSALYLCASGPRIAGVGSEQFFGPGTRLTVL.

The V gene is TRBV19, the J gene TRBJ1-2, with a possible D match to TRBD1 (5 bases). CDR1 and CDR2 (germline): LNHDA, SQIVND (reference sequence). Trimming shortened V by 9 bases and J by 4 bases, and 15 bases separated the two germline ends. The CDR3 consists of 13 residues. In DNA form, the CDR3 reads TGTGCCAGCTTTGGAGGGAGGGGCTATGGCTACACCTTC. It is translated as CASFGGRGYGYTF.

The chain recombines TRBV9 with TRBJ2-7; perhaps TRBD1 as D (6 bases). Germline CDR1 reads SGDLS; CDR2 reads YYNGEE. This CDR3 region has 14 residues. The ends were cut back, 4 bases at V and 5 bases at J, with 16 bases in the middle. CDR3 nucleotide sequence: TGTGCCAGCAGCCCCCGTGTACAGGGTAACGAGCAGTACTTC. This encodes CASSPRVQGNEQYF. Supplemented by reference TRBV9 and TRBJ2-7, the full variable domain reads DSGVTQTPKHLITATGQRVTLRCSPRSGDLSVYWYQQSLDQGLQFLIQYYNGEERAKGNILERFSAQQFPDLHSELNLSSLELGDSALYFCASSPRVQGNEQYFGPGTRLTVT.

This chain connects TRBV18 to TRBJ2-1; D perhaps matches TRBD1 (5 bases). Germline CDR1 reads KGHSH; CDR2 reads LQKENI. Trimming took 5 bases from V and 4 from J, leaving 18 bases between them. The CDR3 extends over 16 amino acids. CDR3 protein: CASSVDSVLVYNEQFF. The CDR3 bases are TGTGCCAGCTCAGTAGACAGTGTCCTCGTTTACAATGAGCAGTTCTTC.

V usage is TRBV4-1 and J usage is TRBJ2-3; D gene unclear. This CDR3 has 12 amino acids. Germline V CDR1 and CDR2: MGHRA, YSYEKL. Between the trimmed V and J ends, which lost 4 bases and 6 bases, there was a span of 8 bases. The CDR3 here is CASSLPLDTQYF. Written as DNA, the CDR3 is TGCGCCAGCAGCCTACCGTTGGATACGCAGTATTTT.

The gene calls are TRBV27 and TRBJ2-5, with D maybe TRBD1 (5 bases). Trimming stripped 0 bases from V and 3 bases from J, with 8 bases between. CDR3 size: 14 residues. From germline, CDR1 is MNHEY and CDR2 SMNVEV (reference sequence). CDR3 DNA: TGTGCCAGCAGTTTATCCCCAGGGAAAGAGACCCAGTACTTC. It specifies CASSLSPGKETQYF.

Concerning this clone itself: Additional DNA sequences in this sample encode the identical CDR3. This rearrangement joins TRBV30 to TRBJ1-2; D gene unclear. The CDR3 length is 11 residues. The germline V and J ends were trimmed by 3 bases and 5 bases, with 7 bases remaining between them. Looked up from germline, CDR1 is GTSNPN and CDR2 is SVGIG (reference sequence). The CDR3 DNA reads as TGTGCCTGGAGCGGCGGGTATGGCTACACCTTC. Amino acids: CAWSGGYGYTF.

The CDR3 protein is CASQKMGQGGTGELFF. The CDR3 region has the DNA TGTGCCAGCCAAAAGATGGGACAGGGAGGCACCGGGGAGCTGTTTTTT. The rearrangement uses TRBV2 and TRBJ2-2; 9 positions match TRBD1. V was clipped by 8 bases and J by 4 bases; unmatched bases: 11. The CDR3 sequence is 16 residues long. Germline V gives CDR1 SNHLY, CDR2 FYNNEI.

The chain links TRBV6-5 to TRBJ2-2; maybe TRBD1 (6 bases). There are 14 residues in the CDR3. Trimming took off 4 bases at V and 6 bases at J, with 12 bases between the two ends. Germline V lookup: CDR1 MNHEY, CDR2 SVGAGI. The CDR3 loop is CASSWDILPGELFF. The CDR3 DNA sequence: TGTGCCAGCAGTTGGGACATCTTACCCGGGGAGCTGTTTTTT.

This chain connects TRBV19 to TRBJ2-7; 12 bases are shared with TRBD1. V lost 6 bases to trimming and J lost 7 bases; unmatched junction nucleotides: 10. The germline CDR1 and CDR2 sequences are LNHDA and SQIVND (reference sequence). The CDR3 is 15 residues long. CDR3 region: CASSQPGQGAWEQYF. As DNA, the CDR3 is TGTGCCAGTAGCCAACCGGGACAGGGGGCCTGGGAGCAGTACTTC.